Shown below are 32 T cell receptor beta chains from a single sample sequenced in a study of shared clonotypes between healthy human individuals. CD8 cells classed as naive were CD45RO-negative and positively selected for CCR7, excluding terminally differentiated effector memory CD45RA+ cells. Some clones are missing from TCRdb's copy, which holds only in-frame ones; the method was immunoSEQ multiplex PCR. The sample holds about 2 million clones; roughly 94% are singletons and the top ten take more than 0.95%. The source material was naive CD8+ T cells sorted from blood. Receptors originate from a man between 18 and 35 years old in good health.

The chain carries TRBV30 and TRBJ1-1; D perhaps matches TRBD1 (6 bases). CDR3 length equals 11 residues. CDR1 is GTSNPN and CDR2 is SVGIG in the germline V gene (reference sequence). V dropped 0 bases and J dropped 10 bases, with 9 bases sitting between them. The CDR3 is CAWSVTGVAFF. In DNA form, the CDR3 reads TGTGCCTGGAGTGTGACAGGCGTAGCTTTCTTT.

The chain combines TRBV27 with TRBJ1-1; D unresolved. There are 17 residues in the CDR3. V was trimmed by 5 bases and J by 1 base, leaving 20 bases between them. CDR1 is MNHEY, CDR2 SMNVEV, per germline (reference sequence). Here the CDR3 DNA reads TGTGCCAGCAGTCAACTCGCCGGCCCTCGGGGGAACACTGAAGCTTTCTTT. Translation gives CASSQLAGPRGNTEAFF.

The chain has TRBV7-6 and TRBJ2-2; 8 bases map to TRBD2. In germline, CDR1 is SGHVS, CDR2 FNYEAQ. CDR3 length equals 22 residues. V shed 2 bases, J shed 7 bases, and the junction held 27 bases outside the gene matches. The CDR3 DNA sequence: TGTGCCAGCAGCTTATCATCGACGGACCCGGGTCGGTCTGCGGGAGGTGGCGGGGAGCTGTTTTTT. It is translated as CASSLSSTDPGRSAGGGGELFF.

A few counts support this clone. The V and J genes are TRBV19 and TRBJ1-6, with unresolved D. Trimming removed 7 bases from V and 3 bases from J, with 13 bases in between. The CDR3 sequence is 15 residues long. CDR1 LNHDA and CDR2 SQIVND come from the germline V gene (reference sequence). The CDR3 DNA reads as TGTGCCAGTACCACCGATAGCTACTATAATTCACCCCTCCACTTT. This encodes CASTTDSYYNSPLHF.

The chain employs TRBV6-4 and TRBJ1-2; tentative D call: TRBD1 (5 bases). The CDR3 totals 15 residues. The V end lost 7 bases, the J end lost 2 bases, and 17 bases lay between the germline ends. From germline, CDR1 is MRHNA and CDR2 SNTAGT. The chain's CDR3 is CASITSSGTNYGYTF. CDR3 nucleotides: TGTGCCAGCATCACCTCCTCAGGGACCAACTATGGCTACACCTTC.

The chain carries TRBV6-1 and TRBJ2-7, with a weak D call TRBD2 (5 bases). The germline V gene has CDR1 MNHNS and CDR2 SASEGT. V gave up 4 bases and J gave up 4 bases, with 8 bases separating them. The CDR3 length is 12 residues. CDR3 protein: CASSARVYEQYF. In DNA form, the CDR3 reads TGTGCCAGCAGTGCGCGGGTGTACGAGCAGTACTTC.

A note on this clone: Other DNA sequences in the sample encode the same CDR3. The rearrangement links TRBV5-6 to TRBJ1-5, with unresolved D. Per the germline V gene, CDR1 is SGHDT and CDR2 is YYEEEE. Trimming removed 2 bases from V and 6 bases from J, with 6 bases in between. CDR3 length: 12 amino acids. In nucleotides, the CDR3 is TGTGCCAGCAGCTTCGGTAGTCAGCCCCAGCATTTT. Translating gives CASSFGSQPQHF.

The gene calls are TRBV12-5 and TRBJ1-1, with D possibly being TRBD1 (5 bases). The CDR3 runs 14 residues. Trimming removed 2 bases at V and 4 bases at J, with 11 bases between. CDR1 LGHNT and CDR2 FRNRAP come from the germline V gene. DNA for the CDR3: TGTGCTAGTGGTTTGATGGGGGGGAGCACTGAAGCTTTCTTT. The encoded protein is CASGLMGGSTEAFF.

This chain links TRBV28 with TRBJ2-7; TRBD1 aligns across 11 bases. Germline trimming cut 3 bases from V and 2 bases from J; bases unmatched to any gene: 3. The germline V gene has CDR1 MDHEN and CDR2 SYDVKM. The CDR3 covers 15 residues. CDR3 sequence: CASSLGDRGTYEQYF. In DNA form, the CDR3 reads TGTGCCAGCAGTTTGGGGGACAGGGGGACCTACGAGCAGTACTTC.

Here the CDR3 DNA reads TGTGCCAGCAGCTTGGACGGTAATTCACCCCTCCACTTT. It translates to CASSLDGNSPLHF. The chain is built from TRBV5-4 and TRBJ1-6; no definite D call. Trimming shortened V by 0 bases and J by 6 bases, and 4 bases separated the two germline ends. CDR1 is SGHNT and CDR2 is YYREEE in the germline V gene (reference sequence). This CDR3 has 13 amino acids. The entire variable domain, with the rest obtained from reference TRBV5-4 and TRBJ1-6, is as follows: ETGVTQSPTHLIKTRGQQVTLRCSSQSGHNTVSWYQQALGQGPQFIFQYYREEENGRGNFPPRFSGLQFPNYSSELNVNALELDDSALYLCASSLDGNSPLHFGNGTRLTVT.

This clone was counted between two and nine times. This sequence joins TRBV28 and TRBJ1-5; D gene unclear. The CDR3 sequence is 14 residues long. Germline lookup yields CDR1 MDHEN and CDR2 SYDVKM. V lost 1 base and J 1 base, leaving 5 bases between the germline ends. CDR3 bases: TGTGCCAGCAGTTTATCGCGGAGCAATCAGCCCCAGCATTTT. This encodes CASSLSRSNQPQHF.

This clone was detected once. The V gene is TRBV12-2, the J gene TRBJ2-7; the D call in the table, TRBD1, was not verified against the DNA. TRBV12-2 is designated a pseudogene. The CDR3 totals 17 residues. CDR3 coding DNA: TGTGCAAGTCGCATAATCCCCGACAGGGTGCTCTACTACGAGCAGTACTTC. Encoded protein: CASRIIPDRVLYYEQYF.

The rearrangement joins TRBV19 to TRBJ2-1, with D perhaps TRBD1 or TRBD2 (5 bases each). V was trimmed by 1 base and J by 3 bases, leaving 13 bases between them. The V gene's germline CDR1 is LNHDA and CDR2 SQIVND (reference sequence). CDR3 length: 16 amino acids. Written as DNA, the CDR3 is TGTGCCAGTAGTATAGTCGGGGCGACCGGCTACAATGAGCAGTTCTTC. Encoded protein: CASSIVGATGYNEQFF.

This clone was observed a single time. The chain is built from TRBV11-2 and TRBJ2-7; 8 nucleotides agree with TRBD1. The germline gives CDR1 SGHAT, CDR2 FQNNGV. The V gene end was trimmed by 1 base and the J gene end by 4 bases; junction bases not matched to a gene: 6. The CDR3 contains 15 residues. The CDR3 loop is CASSLVGRGLYEQYF. The CDR3 DNA is TGTGCCAGCAGCTTAGTCGGCAGGGGGCTGTACGAGCAGTACTTC.

The rearrangement uses TRBV18 and TRBJ2-7; no reliable D call. V was trimmed by 0 bases and J by 3 bases, leaving 9 bases between them. The CDR3 has 14 amino acids. Germline CDR1 and CDR2: KGHSH and LQKENI. The CDR3 coding sequence is TGTGCCAGCTCACCACCGCTAGGAGTCTACGAGCAGTACTTC. Translating gives CASSPPLGVYEQYF.

The chain is built from TRBV30 and TRBJ2-6, with no clear D. With 1 base removed from V and 2 bases from J, the gap between germline ends came to 6 bases. Germline-derived CDR1 and CDR2 are GTSNPN and SVGIG (reference sequence). This CDR3 has 14 amino acids. CDR3 in DNA: TGTGCCTGGAGTGGGCCCCCTGGGGCCAACGTCCTGACTTTC. Encoded protein: CAWSGPPGANVLTF.

The chain employs TRBV5-1 and TRBJ2-7; 11 bases align to TRBD1. The CDR3 has 15 residues. The J segment lost 3 bases and the V segment lost 5 bases, leaving 7 bases of the junction unmatched. CDR1 SGHRS and CDR2 YFSETQ come from the germline V gene. CDR3: CASSYGQGAHYEQYF. CDR3 nucleotide sequence: TGCGCCAGCAGTTACGGACAGGGGGCTCACTACGAGCAGTACTTC.

V usage is TRBV11-1 and J usage is TRBJ1-2; D not resolved. CDR1 SGHAT and CDR2 FQDESV come from the germline V gene (reference sequence). The CDR3 has 12 residues. V lost 3 bases and J 8 bases, leaving 10 bases between the germline ends. The CDR3 DNA is TGTGCCAGCAGCTTGGACTCTGCCGGCTACACCTTC. Amino acid sequence: CASSLDSAGYTF.

This rearrangement joins TRBV2 to TRBJ2-3; 9 bases align to TRBD1. The V and J ends lost 2 bases and 6 bases, in that order; junction bases with no gene match: 3. CDR1 and CDR2 from the germline V gene are SNHLY and FYNNEI. This CDR3 is 14 amino acids long. Here the CDR3 DNA reads TGTGCCAGCAGTGAACTACAGGGGGCTGATACGCAGTATTTT. Translated: CASSELQGADTQYF.

The chain recombines TRBV6-5 with TRBJ1-4; TRBD1 might be the D (6 bases). There are 13 residues in the CDR3. Germline V gene sequence: CDR1 MNHEY, CDR2 SVGAGI. Trimming shortened V by 1 base and J by 12 bases, and 12 bases separated the two germline ends. CDR3 amino acids: CASSYLEGVELFF. The CDR3 region has the DNA TGTGCCAGCAGTTACTTGGAGGGGGTAGAACTGTTTTTT.

The rearrangement uses TRBV30 and TRBJ2-7; D might be TRBD2 (5 bases). CDR1 and CDR2 (germline): GTSNPN, SVGIG (reference sequence). This CDR3 spans 14 amino acids. V gave up 3 bases and J gave up 4 bases, with 16 bases separating them. This CDR3 reads CAWRIGQEDYEQYF. CDR3 bases: TGTGCCTGGAGAATCGGGCAGGAGGATTACGAGCAGTACTTC.

This clone was detected only a few times. The gene calls are TRBV5-1 and TRBJ1-2; weak D call: TRBD1 (5 bases). CDR3 length: 15 residues. Germline CDR1 reads SGHRS; CDR2 reads YFSETQ. Trimming left V 7 bases short and J 10 bases short, with 26 bases between. This CDR3 is CASSFAGAGKAIYTF. The CDR3 DNA is TGCGCCAGCTCCTTCGCAGGAGCAGGGAAGGCAATCTACACCTTC.

Concerning this clone: Different DNA sequences within this sample yield the same CDR3. The chain employs TRBV19 and TRBJ1-2; 7 bases agree with TRBD1. The CDR3 length is 14 residues. Trimming cost V 5 bases and J 2 bases; bases outside gene matches: 5. CDR1 is LNHDA and CDR2 is SQIVND in the germline V gene (reference sequence). Here the CDR3 DNA reads TGTGCCAGTAGTCCCGCGACAGGGAACTATGGCTACACCTTC. Translated: CASSPATGNYGYTF. Drawing the rest from reference TRBV19 and TRBJ1-2, the complete variable domain is DGGITQSPKYLFRKEGQNVTLSCEQNLNHDAMYWYRQDPGQGLRLIYYSQIVNDFQKGDIAEGYSVSREKKESFPLTVTSAQKNPTAFYLCASSPATGNYGYTFGSGTRLTVV.

This chain joins TRBV4-3 and TRBJ2-2, with D possibly TRBD2 on 6 matching bases. This CDR3 comprises 17 residues. Looked up from germline, CDR1 is LGHNA and CDR2 is YSLEER. The germline V and J ends were trimmed by 0 bases and 7 bases, with 18 bases remaining between them. CDR3 coding DNA: TGCGCCAGCAGCCAAGATTCATTCACGGGAGCGGGCGGGGAGCTGTTTTTT. This gives the protein CASSQDSFTGAGGELFF.

In the case of this clone: Additional DNA sequences in this sample encode the identical CDR3. The rearrangement links TRBV9 to TRBJ2-7; the match to TRBD2 covers 7 bases. J gave up 2 bases and V 2 bases, and 4 bases lay outside the gene matches. CDR1 and CDR2 from the germline V gene are SGDLS and YYNGEE. The CDR3 is 14 residues long. The CDR3 DNA reads as TGTGCCAGCAGCGTTGGGCTAGCGGCCTACGAGCAGTACTTC. Its protein is CASSVGLAAYEQYF.

The chain joins TRBV13 to TRBJ2-5, with 8 bases fitting TRBD2. Per germline, CDR1 PRHDT and CDR2 FYEKMQ (reference sequence). The CDR3 has 20 residues. V was clipped by 5 bases and J by 4 bases; unmatched bases: 24. The CDR3 DNA follows: TGTGCCAGCAGCGGTATGGCGAGACACGGCACTAGCGGAGCCCGAGAGACCCAGTACTTC. As protein: CASSGMARHGTSGARETQYF.

The chain uses TRBV11-2 and TRBJ1-6; D is possibly TRBD1 (6 bases). This CDR3 is built from 17 residues. The V gene lost 2 bases and the J gene lost 4 bases, with 15 bases spanning the gap. CDR1 and CDR2 from the germline V gene are SGHAT and FQNNGV. CDR3 sequence reads: CASSLHSRQEYNSPLHF. In DNA, the CDR3 is TGTGCCAGCAGCTTACATTCCCGACAGGAATATAATTCACCCCTCCACTTT.

This chain uses TRBV1 with TRBJ2-5; the D call in the table, TRBD2, was not verified against the DNA. TRBV1 is a recognized pseudogene. The CDR3 is 15 amino acids. The CDR3 sequence: CTSSQDHSGRSLQYF. DNA for the CDR3: TGCACCAGCAGCCAAGATCACAGCGGGCGGTCACTCCAGTACTTC.

The chain links TRBV9 to TRBJ2-2, with D uncertain. This CDR3 has 15 amino acids. V lost 3 bases, J lost 0 bases, and 9 bases lay in between. The germline CDR1 and CDR2 sequences are SGDLS and YYNGEE. CDR3 sequence: CASSAEVTNTGELFF. DNA of the CDR3: TGTGCCAGCAGCGCCGAAGTAACGAACACCGGGGAGCTGTTTTTT.

The genes are TRBV5-1 and TRBJ1-1; D gene ambiguous. The CDR3 contains 14 residues. V was pared by 4 bases and J by 1 base, with 11 bases between. In germline, CDR1 is SGHRS, CDR2 YFSETQ. CDR3 nucleotide sequence: TGCGCCAGCAGCAGAAAGACGGAGAACACTGAAGCTTTCTTT. Translation: CASSRKTENTEAFF.

Concerning this clone itself: Other nucleotide sequences in the sample specify the same CDR3. The V and J genes are TRBV30 and TRBJ2-7, with D possibly being TRBD2 (5 bases). Germline CDR1 and CDR2: GTSNPN and SVGIG (reference sequence). V lost 2 bases, J lost 3 bases, and 8 bases lay in between. The CDR3 has 12 amino acids. This CDR3 is CAWSPGNYEQYF. CDR3 sequence (DNA): TGTGCCTGGAGTCCCGGGAACTACGAGCAGTACTTC. Full variable domain (rest looked up from reference TRBV30 and TRBJ2-7): SQTIHQWPATLVQPVGSPLSLECTVEGTSNPNLYWYRQAAGRGLQLLFYSVGIGQISSEVPQNLSASRPQDRQFILSSKKLLLSDSGFYLCAWSPGNYEQYFGPGTRLTVT.

This sequence joins TRBV7-9 and TRBJ1-1; tentatively, D is TRBD1 (6 bases). The CDR3 has 14 amino acids. Germline values: CDR1 SEHNR, CDR2 FQNEAQ (reference sequence). Deletions cut 3 bases from V and 4 bases from J, with 12 bases between. The CDR3 sequence is CASSLSQGLTEAFF. In DNA, the CDR3 is TGTGCCAGCAGCTTGTCACAGGGTCTCACTGAAGCTTTCTTT.